This TCR beta chain emerged from a study of T cells after yellow fever vaccination. Study-level information: SMART-Seq v4 Ultra Low Input served to prepare low-cell-number fractions. Whole-study results and caveats: The CD4 compartment and the CD8 compartment contained a small share of clonotypes in common.

A single record per CDR3 protein comes from TCRdb applying MiXCR to the 5' RACE reads. The table includes 100,000 to 150,000 distinct CDR3 sequences, around 9.8% detected once. This clonotype came up a few times. Antigen specificity is unknown. The clonotype comes from a man aged 18 to 35 who received the YFV17D yellow fever vaccine. This specimen consisted of CD8+ T cells sorted from PBMCs, obtained on the day of the yellow fever booster vaccination.

CDR3 sequence reads: CASSPPYMLYEQYV. In DNA form, the CDR3 reads TGTGCCAGCTCACCACCTTATATGCTCTACGAGCAGTACGTC. The rearrangement links TRBV18 to TRBJ2-7; D gene unclear. Germline V gene lookup returns CDR1 KGHSH and CDR2 LQKENI. V gave up 0 bases and J gave up 3 bases, with 9 bases separating them. The CDR3 extends over 14 amino acids.